The entry below gives a single T cell receptor (beta chain) sequence along with its context. The CDR3 is made up of 16 amino acids. Germline lookup yields CDR1 SQVTM and CDR2 ANQGSEA. V was clipped by 5 bases and J by 3 bases, with 19 bases between them. The source of the sample is a study of blood T cell repertoires in COVID-19. The data were produced by immunoSEQ multiplex PCR, yet TCRdb's version contains in-frame clones alone and is incomplete. The sample records some 220,000 clones, 80% being singletons. The sequence was obtained from a woman aged 65 to 85 with acute or convalescent COVID-19. The sample consisted of peripheral blood. The chain links TRBV29-1 to TRBJ2-2, with TRBD2 as a possible D gene (6 bases). The CDR3 loop is CSVLPVSGVDTGELFF. CDR3 nucleotide sequence: TGCAGCGTTCTCCCTGTCTCGGGGGTTGACACCGGGGAGCTGTTTTTT.